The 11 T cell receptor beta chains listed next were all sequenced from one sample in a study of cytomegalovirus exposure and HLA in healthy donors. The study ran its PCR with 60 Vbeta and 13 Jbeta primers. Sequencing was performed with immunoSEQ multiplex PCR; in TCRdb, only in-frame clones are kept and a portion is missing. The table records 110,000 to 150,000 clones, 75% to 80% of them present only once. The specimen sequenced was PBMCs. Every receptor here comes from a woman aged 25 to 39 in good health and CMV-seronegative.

The CDR3: CASSEWTSSYEQYF. The CDR3 region has the DNA TGTGCCAGCAGTGAGTGGACTAGCTCCTACGAGCAGTACTTC. The gene calls are TRBV6-1 and TRBJ2-7; 7 bases match TRBD2. J gave up 0 bases and V 3 bases, and 2 bases lay outside the gene matches. Germline V gene lookup returns CDR1 MNHNS and CDR2 SASEGT. The CDR3 sequence is 14 residues long.

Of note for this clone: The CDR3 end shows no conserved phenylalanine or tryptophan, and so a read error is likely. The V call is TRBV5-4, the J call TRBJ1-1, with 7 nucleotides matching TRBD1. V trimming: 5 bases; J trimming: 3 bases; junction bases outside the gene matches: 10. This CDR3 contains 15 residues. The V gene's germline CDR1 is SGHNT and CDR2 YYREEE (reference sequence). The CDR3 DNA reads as TGTGCCAGCAGGCGAGACAGGGAGGTATACACTGAAGCTTTCTTG. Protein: CASRRDREVYTEAFL.

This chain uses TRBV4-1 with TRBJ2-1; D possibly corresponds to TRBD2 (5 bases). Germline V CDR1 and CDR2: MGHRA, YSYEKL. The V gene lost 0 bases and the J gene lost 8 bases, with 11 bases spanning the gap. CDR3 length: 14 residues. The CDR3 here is CASSQEVEVYEQFF. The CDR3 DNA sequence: TGCGCCAGCAGCCAAGAGGTGGAGGTTTATGAGCAGTTCTTC.

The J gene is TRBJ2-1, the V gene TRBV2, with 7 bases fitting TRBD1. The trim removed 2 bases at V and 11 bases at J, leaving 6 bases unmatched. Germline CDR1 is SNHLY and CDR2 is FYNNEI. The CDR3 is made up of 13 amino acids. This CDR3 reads CASSEQGGQKQFF. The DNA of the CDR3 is TGTGCCAGCAGTGAACAAGGGGGACAGAAGCAGTTCTTC.

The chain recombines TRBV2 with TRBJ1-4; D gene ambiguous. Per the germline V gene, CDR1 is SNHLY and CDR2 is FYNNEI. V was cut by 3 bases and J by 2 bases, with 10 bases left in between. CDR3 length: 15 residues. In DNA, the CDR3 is TGTGCCAGCAGTGATGCCGGGTACACTAATGAAAAACTGTTTTTT. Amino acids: CASSDAGYTNEKLFF.

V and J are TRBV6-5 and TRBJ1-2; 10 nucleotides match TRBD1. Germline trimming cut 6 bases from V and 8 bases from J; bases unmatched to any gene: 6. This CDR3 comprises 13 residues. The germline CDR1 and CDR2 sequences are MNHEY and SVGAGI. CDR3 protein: CASRTGQGYGYTF. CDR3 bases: TGTGCCAGCAGGACGGGACAGGGGTACGGCTACACCTTC.

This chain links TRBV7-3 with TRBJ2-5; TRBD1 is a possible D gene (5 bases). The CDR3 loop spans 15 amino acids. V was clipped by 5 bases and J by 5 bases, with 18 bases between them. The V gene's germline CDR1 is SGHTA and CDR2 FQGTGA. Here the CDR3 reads CASSQEGGHAETQYF. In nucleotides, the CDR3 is TGTGCCAGCAGCCAAGAAGGCGGACACGCGGAGACCCAGTACTTC.

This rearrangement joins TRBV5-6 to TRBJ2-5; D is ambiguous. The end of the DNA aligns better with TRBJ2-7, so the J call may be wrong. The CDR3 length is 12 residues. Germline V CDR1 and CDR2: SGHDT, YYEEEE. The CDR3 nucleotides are TGTGCCAGCAGCCTTGGGCATTACGAGCAGTACTTC. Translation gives CASSLGHYEQYF.

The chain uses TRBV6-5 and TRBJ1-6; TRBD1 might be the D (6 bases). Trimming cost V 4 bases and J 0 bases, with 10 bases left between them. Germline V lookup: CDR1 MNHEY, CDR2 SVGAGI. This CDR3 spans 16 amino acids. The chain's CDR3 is CASSSAGVSYNSPLHF. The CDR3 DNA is TGTGCCAGCAGTTCAGCAGGGGTCTCCTATAATTCACCCCTCCACTTT.

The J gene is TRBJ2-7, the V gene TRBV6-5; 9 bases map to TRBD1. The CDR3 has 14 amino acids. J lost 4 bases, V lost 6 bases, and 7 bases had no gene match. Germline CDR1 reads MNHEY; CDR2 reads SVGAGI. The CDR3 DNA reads TGTGCCAGCAGCTCCCGGGACAGGGCTTACGAGCAGTACTTC. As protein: CASSSRDRAYEQYF.

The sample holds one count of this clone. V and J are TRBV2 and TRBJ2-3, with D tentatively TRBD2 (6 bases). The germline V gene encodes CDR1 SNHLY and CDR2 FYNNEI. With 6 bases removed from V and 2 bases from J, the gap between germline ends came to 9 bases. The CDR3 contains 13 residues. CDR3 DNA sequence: TGTGCCAGCAGGGGGGAGGTCACAGATACGCAGTATTTT. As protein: CASRGEVTDTQYF.